Below, 17 T cell receptor beta chains from the same sample are listed, as sequenced in a study of T-cell memory formation after mild COVID-19. One entry per CDR3 protein, called by TCRdb with MiXCR from the 5' RACE reads. The sample records about 13,000 distinct CDR3 sequences, about a sixth being singletons. The sequencing input was PBMCs or a T cell subset sorted from them (not recorded which). Receptors were obtained from a man aged 18 to 29 who had mild COVID-19 (a few samples of this study predate the infection). Cell type and time point are not known.

This clonotype showed up many times. The chain carries TRBV11-2 and TRBJ2-3; D ambiguous. The ends were cut back, 3 bases at V and 6 bases at J, with 7 bases in the middle. CDR1 SGHAT and CDR2 FQNNGV come from the germline V gene. The CDR3 has 12 residues. The chain's CDR3 is CASSFSRDTQYF. The CDR3 nucleotides read TGTGCCAGCAGCTTTTCCCGCGATACGCAGTATTTT.

This clonotype was seen more than once but under ten times. This chain joins TRBV5-1 and TRBJ2-2; D remains unclear. V was clipped by 4 bases and J by 5 bases, with 15 bases between them. Germline V lookup: CDR1 SGHRS, CDR2 YFSETQ. The CDR3 runs to 15 residues. The CDR3, as DNA: TGCGCCAGCAGCCCGTGGATCAACCCTACCGGGGAGCTGTTTTTT. Residues: CASSPWINPTGELFF.

The table lists this clonotype with many counts. The chain links TRBV6-6 to TRBJ2-5; D is ambiguous. Between the trimmed V and J ends, which lost 2 bases and 2 bases, there was a span of 9 bases. CDR1 and CDR2 from the germline V gene are MNHNY and SVGAGI (reference sequence). The CDR3 covers 14 residues. As DNA, the CDR3 is TGTGCCAGCAGTTACGGGCTATTTCAAGAGACCCAGTACTTC. Encoded protein: CASSYGLFQETQYF.

The chain couples TRBV11-2 to TRBJ2-3, with 7 nucleotides matching TRBD1. J gave up 0 bases and V 3 bases, and 6 bases lay outside the gene matches. This CDR3 region has 16 residues. Germline loops: CDR1 SGHAT, CDR2 FQNNGV. The CDR3 nucleotides read TGTGCCAGCAGCTTCTCCGGGACAGCTAGCACAGATACGCAGTATTTT. Its translation is CASSFSGTASTDTQYF.

This clonotype was counted many times. The chain is built from TRBV3-1 and TRBJ1-6; TRBD1 matches 8 bases. J was trimmed by 5 bases and V by 2 bases; bases with no gene match: 8. Germline V gene sequence: CDR1 LGHDT, CDR2 YNNKEL (reference sequence). The CDR3 totals 17 residues. The CDR3 DNA reads as TGTGCCAGCAGCCAACCTAGACAGGGGAGGAATAATTCACCCCTCCACTTT. It encodes CASSQPRQGRNNSPLHF. Full variable domain (outside the CDR3, taken from reference TRBV3-1 and TRBJ1-6): DTAVSQTPKYLVTQMGNDKSIKCEQNLGHDTMYWYKQDSKKFLKIMFSYNNKELIINETVPNRFSPKSPDKAHLNLHINSLELGDSAVYFCASSQPRQGRNNSPLHFGNGTRLTVT.

This clonotype was counted only a few times. The J gene is TRBJ2-4, the V gene TRBV20-1; tentative D call: TRBD1 (6 bases). Germline CDR1 and CDR2: DFQATT and SNEGSKA (reference sequence). V was clipped by 6 bases and J by 0 bases, with 18 bases between them. This CDR3 is built from 16 residues. The CDR3 is CSAIAGTPLAKNIQYF. In nucleotides, the CDR3 is TGCAGTGCCATCGCCGGGACACCCCTAGCCAAAAACATTCAGTACTTC.

This clonotype is labeled medium-sized. The genes are TRBV4-1 and TRBJ2-1; 8 positions agree with TRBD2. In germline, CDR1 is MGHRA, CDR2 YSYEKL. CDR3 length equals 15 residues. The V segment lost 0 bases and the J segment 9 bases; nucleotides outside the gene matches: 7. The CDR3 sequence is CASSQDSGGAGEQFF. In DNA, the CDR3 is TGCGCCAGCAGCCAAGATTCCGGGGGGGCCGGTGAGCAGTTCTTC.

This clonotype was detected only a few times. The genes are TRBV5-1 and TRBJ1-1; weak D call: TRBD1 (5 bases). The CDR3 is made up of 15 amino acids. Looked up from germline, CDR1 is SGHRS and CDR2 is YFSETQ. The germline V and J ends were trimmed by 4 bases and 0 bases, with 13 bases remaining between them. The CDR3 bases are TGCGCCAGCAGCATACCGGGACGGATGAACACTGAAGCTTTCTTT. Translated: CASSIPGRMNTEAFF.

In its sample, this clonotype is medium-sized (0.01 to 0.1%). This sequence joins TRBV10-2 and TRBJ2-1; TRBD1 is a possible D gene (6 bases). CDR3 length: 13 residues. CDR1 and CDR2 (germline): WSHSY, SAAADI. The ends were cut back, 11 bases at V and 4 bases at J, with 15 bases in the middle. DNA for the CDR3: TGCGCCGTACTCCGGGACAATTACAATGAGCAGTTCTTC. Its translation: CAVLRDNYNEQFF.

This sequence joins TRBV12-3 or TRBV12-4 and TRBJ1-6, with 9 bases matching TRBD1. V lost 3 bases to trimming and J lost 7 bases; unmatched junction nucleotides: 4. The CDR3 consists of 15 residues. The CDR3 DNA reads as TGTGCCAGCAGTTTTTTGGGACAGGGAAATTCACCCCTCCACTTT. Amino acid sequence: CASSFLGQGNSPLHF.

This clonotype was seen a few times. This rearrangement joins TRBV28 to TRBJ2-1, with D unclear. Germline V gene lookup returns CDR1 MDHEN and CDR2 SYDVKM. This CDR3 region has 14 residues. V was shortened by 5 bases and J by 6 bases, with 14 bases between the two germline ends. The CDR3 DNA reads as TGTGCCAGCAGTGCCCCGGGCTTTCTCAATGAGCAGTTCTTC. Its protein product is CASSAPGFLNEQFF.

The J gene is TRBJ2-4, the V gene TRBV7-6, with D possibly matching TRBD2 (5 bases). Germline V gene sequence: CDR1 SGHVS, CDR2 FNYEAQ. CDR3 size: 17 residues. Trimming left V 5 bases short and J 0 bases short, with 17 bases between. The CDR3 sequence: CASSPRRAGLAKNIQYF. As DNA, the CDR3 is TGTGCCAGCAGCCCCCGACGGGCGGGCTTAGCCAAAAACATTCAGTACTTC.

The J gene is TRBJ2-7, the V gene TRBV7-8, with 11 bases that match TRBD1. From germline, CDR1 is SGHVS and CDR2 FQNEAQ. The J segment lost 6 bases and the V segment lost 5 bases, leaving 3 bases of the junction unmatched. The CDR3 is 13 residues long. The CDR3 DNA follows: TGTGCCAGCAGCCTCGGGACAGGGGGCGAGCAGTACGTC. It yields the protein CASSLGTGGEQYV.

The chain joins TRBV15 to TRBJ2-3; D gene uncertain. Trimming shortened V by 1 base and J by 4 bases, and 9 bases separated the two germline ends. The CDR3 spans 14 residues. In germline, CDR1 is LNHNV, CDR2 YYDKDF (reference sequence). The CDR3 bases are TGTGCCACCAGCAGAGCGGGTGGTTCAGATACGCAGTATTTT. Its translation: CATSRAGGSDTQYF.

This clonotype was detected ten times or more. The V and J genes are TRBV7-2 and TRBJ2-3; no clear D. Germline V CDR1 and CDR2: SGHTA, FQGNSA. Between the trimmed V and J ends, which lost 1 base and 2 bases, there was a span of 10 bases. The CDR3 sequence is 15 residues long. The DNA for the CDR3 is TGTGCCAGCAGCTTAGGGGCCGTCCCCACAGATACGCAGTATTTT. It specifies CASSLGAVPTDTQYF.

This clonotype was observed a handful of times. The V gene is TRBV7-9, the J gene TRBJ1-2; TRBD1 is a possible D gene (6 bases). Trimming took off 6 bases at V and 1 base at J, with 12 bases between the two ends. The CDR3 extends over 14 amino acids. Germline CDR1 and CDR2: SEHNR and FQNEAQ (reference sequence). This CDR3 reads CASRKHRVNYGYTF. CDR3 coding DNA: TGTGCCAGCAGAAAACACAGGGTTAACTATGGCTACACCTTC. Full variable domain (outside the CDR3, taken from reference TRBV7-9 and TRBJ1-2): DTGVSQNPRHKITKRGQNVTFRCDPISEHNRLYWYRQTLGQGPEFLTYFQNEAQLEKSRLLSDRFSAERPKGSFSTLEIQRTEQGDSAMYLCASRKHRVNYGYTFGSGTRLTVV.

This clonotype was recorded at least ten times. The chain has TRBV6-5 and TRBJ1-1, with 11 bases aligning to TRBD1. Germline trimming cut 6 bases from V and 3 bases from J; bases unmatched to any gene: 3. Germline values: CDR1 MNHEY, CDR2 SVGAGI. CDR3 size: 14 residues. CDR3 protein: CASSLGQGDTEAFF. The DNA for the CDR3 is TGTGCCAGCAGCCTGGGACAGGGGGACACTGAAGCTTTCTTT.